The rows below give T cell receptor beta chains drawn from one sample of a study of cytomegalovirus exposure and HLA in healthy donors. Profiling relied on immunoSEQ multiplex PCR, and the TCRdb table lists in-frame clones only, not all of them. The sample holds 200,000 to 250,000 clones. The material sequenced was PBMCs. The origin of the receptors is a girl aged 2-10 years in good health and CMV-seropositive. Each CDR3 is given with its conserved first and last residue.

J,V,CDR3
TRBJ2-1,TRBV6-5,CASSWGQGPMDEQFF
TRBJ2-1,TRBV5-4,CASSLVASGRYYNEQFF
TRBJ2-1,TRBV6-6,CASSYFQREEFREQFF
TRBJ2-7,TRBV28,CASSLTSGLYEQYF
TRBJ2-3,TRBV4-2,CASSQVTSGNPSTDTQYF
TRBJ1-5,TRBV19,CASTVAVLQPQHF
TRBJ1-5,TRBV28,CASSLYYSNQPQHF
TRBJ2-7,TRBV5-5,CASSATDSDFSYEQYF
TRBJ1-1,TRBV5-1,CASSLGGLGYTEAFF
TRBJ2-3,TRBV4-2,CASSQDSVEEDTQYF
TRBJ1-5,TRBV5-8,CASSLEGGQPQHF
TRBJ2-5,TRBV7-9,CASSFPSEETQYF
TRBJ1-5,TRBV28,CASSPSGNNQPQHF
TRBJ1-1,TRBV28,CASGNQDRANTEAFF
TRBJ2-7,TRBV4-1,CASSQGGLAEYEQYF
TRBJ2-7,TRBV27,CASRPGTSGRFEQYF
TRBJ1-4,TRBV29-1,CSVYADRGQDEKLFF
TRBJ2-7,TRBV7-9,CASSLVGLSYEQYF
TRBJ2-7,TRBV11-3,CASTHGARRYEQYF
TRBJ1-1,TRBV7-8,CASSLVSPRRDTEAFF
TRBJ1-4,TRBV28,CASSLYGERTTNEKLFF
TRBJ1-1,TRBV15,CATSRARGTEAFF
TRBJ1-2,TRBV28,CASSHRDRGIDGYTF
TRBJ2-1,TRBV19,CASSIPPNEQFF
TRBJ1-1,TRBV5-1,CASNYGTMNTEAFF
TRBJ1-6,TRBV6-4,CASSRSSSYNSPLHF
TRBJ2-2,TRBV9,CASSVGTGDTGELFF
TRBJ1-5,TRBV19,CASTPGQANQPQHF
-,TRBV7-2,CASSYSGTGASFYEQYF
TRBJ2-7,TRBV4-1,CASSPATGSYEQYF
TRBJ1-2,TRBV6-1,CASSESRANYGYTF
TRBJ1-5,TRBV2,CASSERRSDRGGQPQHF
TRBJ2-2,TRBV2,CASSLGLANTGELFF
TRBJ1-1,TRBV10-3,CAIGEYRVNTEAFF
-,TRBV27,CASSLGGRYEQYF
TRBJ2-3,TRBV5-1,CASSTGLSSTDTQYF
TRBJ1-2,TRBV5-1,CASSLGDMGYGYTF
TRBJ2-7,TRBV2,CASSRLAQSSYEQYF
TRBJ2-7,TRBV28,CASSLGPGLYEQYF
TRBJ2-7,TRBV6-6,CASSYSGQTGPYEQYF
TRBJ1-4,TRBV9,CASSVGVRGQGNEKLFF
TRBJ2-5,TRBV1,CTSSHEGGQYF
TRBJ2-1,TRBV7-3,CASSPGTSGRRGPYNEQFF